The 10 T cell receptor beta chains listed next were all sequenced from one sample in a study of blood T cell repertoires in COVID-19. Produced via immunoSEQ multiplex PCR; TCRdb's table is partial and in-frame only. In the table there are 85,000 to 110,000 clones, more than 80% of which are singletons. The sequencing sample was made of peripheral blood. The receptors derive from a woman aged 60-75 years with acute or convalescent COVID-19.

V usage is TRBV19 and J usage is TRBJ1-1, with a weak D call TRBD1 (6 bases). The CDR3 is 15 amino acids. In germline, CDR1 is LNHDA, CDR2 SQIVND (reference sequence). The ends were cut back, 5 bases at V and 4 bases at J, with 17 bases in the middle. The CDR3 DNA reads TGTGCCAGTAGTGGCCGGACAGCGTCGGGCACTGAAGCTTTCTTT. Encoded protein: CASSGRTASGTEAFF.

The rearrangement links TRBV19 to TRBJ2-1, with D perhaps TRBD2 (6 bases). The CDR3 has 14 residues. Germline V lookup: CDR1 LNHDA, CDR2 SQIVND (reference sequence). V gave up 4 bases and J gave up 5 bases, with 12 bases separating them. The CDR3 bases are TGTGCCAGTAGTACCCTGACTAGTCACAATGAGCAGTTCTTC. The encoded protein is CASSTLTSHNEQFF.

The genes are TRBV28 and TRBJ2-3, with a weak D call TRBD2 (5 bases). CDR1 is MDHEN and CDR2 is SYDVKM in the germline V gene. V lost 5 bases, J lost 3 bases, and 15 bases lay in between. The CDR3 is 15 amino acids. CDR3 bases: TGTGCCAGCAGTCCCCCGGGGAAGAAGACAGATACGCAGTATTTT. Encoded protein: CASSPPGKKTDTQYF.

This clone appeared a few times. This sequence joins TRBV10-3 and TRBJ1-2, with no clear D. The V gene lost 1 base and the J gene lost 0 bases, with 12 bases spanning the gap. CDR1 is ENHRY, CDR2 SYGVKD, per germline. There are 16 residues in the CDR3. Here the CDR3 DNA reads TGTGCCATCAGTGAGTTCCCCGCGGGTACTAACTATGGCTACACCTTC. This gives the protein CAISEFPAGTNYGYTF.

This chain joins TRBV9 and TRBJ2-7; the D is unclear. Germline lookup yields CDR1 SGDLS and CDR2 YYNGEE. This CDR3 spans 16 amino acids. V shed 5 bases and J shed 3 bases, with 21 bases lying between them. The CDR3, as DNA: TGTGCCAGCAGTGTCTACAGCTCCCCAAGCCGCTACGAGCAGTACTTC. Its translation: CASSVYSSPSRYEQYF.

This chain links TRBV6-1 with TRBJ1-4; D gene unclear. Germline V gives CDR1 MNHNS, CDR2 SASEGT. This CDR3 contains 14 residues. V shed 2 bases and J shed 11 bases, with 15 bases lying between them. The CDR3 loop is CASSESPGLSKLFF. CDR3 DNA: TGTGCCAGCAGTGAATCCCCGGGTCTGAGCAAACTGTTTTTT.

The chain links TRBV4-1 to TRBJ1-2; D gene uncertain. The CDR3 has 13 residues. Germline V CDR1 and CDR2: MGHRA, YSYEKL. V was cut by 0 bases and J by 7 bases, with 9 bases left in between. The CDR3 is CASSQDTRSGYTF. The CDR3 coding sequence is TGCGCCAGCAGCCAAGACACCCGTAGTGGCTACACCTTC.

The CDR3: CASSLPSGRPSDTQYF. The CDR3 region has the DNA TGTGCCAGCAGCCTGCCTTCGGGGAGGCCCTCAGATACGCAGTATTTT. The genes are TRBV9 and TRBJ2-3, with D perhaps TRBD2 (6 bases). Germline V gene data show CDR1 as SGDLS and CDR2 as YYNGEE. This CDR3 is 16 amino acids long. Trimming removed 4 bases at V and 4 bases at J, with 19 bases between.

The rearrangement links TRBV12-3 or TRBV12-4 to TRBJ1-5; D remains unclear. V was trimmed by 3 bases and J by 7 bases, leaving 7 bases between them. The CDR3 spans 12 residues. This chain's CDR3 is CASSLPRQPQHF. The DNA for the CDR3 is TGTGCCAGCAGTTTGCCGAGGCAGCCCCAGCATTTT.

This clone was picked up a small number of times. In DNA form, the CDR3 reads TGTGCCACCAGTGTGGTGGGAGTGAATGAGCAGTTCTTC. This translates into CATSVVGVNEQFF. The chain recombines TRBV24-1 with TRBJ2-1, with TRBD2 as a possible D gene (5 bases). Germline CDR1 reads KGHDR; CDR2 reads SFDVKD. The CDR3 is 13 residues long. Trimming left V 5 bases short and J 7 bases short, with 11 bases between.